Each of the 10 T cell receptor beta chains below was sequenced from the same sample in a study of CD8 T cells in ankylosing spondylitis. MiXCR, applied by TCRdb to the 5' RACE reads, yields one record per CDR3 protein. In the table there are under 250,000 distinct CDR3 sequences, under 8.5% of which are singletons. Material: blood, either unsorted or a sorted T cell fraction (not recorded which). Receptors were obtained from a female donor with ankylosing spondylitis or in good health (not recorded which).

This clonotype appeared many times. The chain has TRBV12-3 or TRBV12-4 and TRBJ2-7; TRBD2 matches 7 bases. After removal of 0 bases from V and 2 bases from J, the junction contained 7 bases not matched to a gene. This CDR3 has 16 amino acids. The CDR3 bases are TGTGCCAGCAGTTTAGCGGAGGGACTAAGACCCTACGAGCAGTACTTC. It is translated as CASSLAEGLRPYEQYF.

The sample holds many counts of this clonotype. The genes are TRBV11-2 and TRBJ2-1; possibly TRBD2 for D (5 bases). V dropped 5 bases and J dropped 0 bases, with 8 bases sitting between them. Germline CDR1 SGHAT, CDR2 FQNNGV. This CDR3 comprises 14 residues. The CDR3 reads CASSPGLSYNEQFF. CDR3 DNA sequence: TGTGCCAGCAGCCCCGGACTCTCCTACAATGAGCAGTTCTTC.

This clonotype was picked up many times. The chain carries TRBV7-9 and TRBJ2-1, with TRBD2 matching 10 bases. The V and J ends lost 11 bases and 4 bases, in that order; junction bases with no gene match: 17. The CDR3 runs to 17 residues. CDR1 and CDR2 from the germline V gene are SEHNR and FQNEAQ (reference sequence). CDR3 protein: CALGASGRAHLYNEQFF. CDR3 DNA: TGTGCCCTGGGGGCCAGCGGGAGGGCCCACCTTTACAATGAGCAGTTCTTC.

This clonotype was seen repeatedly, ten times or more. The chain joins TRBV2 to TRBJ1-4, with no clear D. CDR3 length: 13 residues. Trimming pared 7 bases from V and 10 bases from J, leaving 16 bases between. Germline V gene lookup returns CDR1 SNHLY and CDR2 FYNNEI. CDR3 bases: TGTGCCAGCAATGGGTTGAATGGTGTAAAACTGTTTTTT. Translating it yields CASNGLNGVKLFF.

To note about this clonotype: With a much larger clone just one base away, this may be a read error. The rearrangement joins TRBV20-1 to TRBJ2-7; no clear D gene. V was pared by 3 bases and J by 4 bases, with 16 bases between. The CDR3 runs to 14 residues. Germline CDR1 is DFQATT and CDR2 is SNEGSKA (reference sequence). The CDR3 DNA reads as TGCAGTGCTAGGGGAATAGTGGGTCCTTACGAGCAGTACTTC. Encoded protein: CSARGIVGPYEQYF.

This clonotype was counted at least ten times. This chain links TRBV6-6 with TRBJ2-1; D is perhaps TRBD1 or TRBD2 (5 bases each). V was trimmed by 6 bases and J by 6 bases, leaving 12 bases between them. Germline loops: CDR1 MNHNY, CDR2 SVGAGI (reference sequence). The length of the CDR3 is 13 residues. The CDR3: CASRIERGNEQFF. Here the CDR3 DNA reads TGTGCCAGCAGAATCGAGAGGGGCAATGAGCAGTTCTTC.

Remarks on this clonotype: A much larger clone is a single base away; this may be a read error. V usage is TRBV5-1 and J usage is TRBJ1-1, with D possibly being TRBD1 (6 bases). This CDR3 contains 16 residues. Germline CDR1 is SGHRS and CDR2 is YFSETQ. DNA of the CDR3: TGCGCCAGCAGCTTGGCCGGGGGGGCCCTGAACACTGAAGCTTTGTTT. It specifies CASSLAGGALNTEALF.

In this sample, this clonotype turned up many times. The V and J genes are TRBV2 and TRBJ2-2; a weak D match, TRBD2 (5 bases). This CDR3 is 16 amino acids long. Germline V gives CDR1 SNHLY, CDR2 FYNNEI. V gave up 4 bases and J gave up 5 bases, with 17 bases separating them. The CDR3 protein is CASSGPGGRRTGELFF. For the CDR3, the DNA is TGTGCCAGCAGTGGACCGGGTGGGAGACGGACCGGGGAGCTGTTTTTT. Drawing the rest from reference TRBV2 and TRBJ2-2, the complete variable domain is EPEVTQTPSHQVTQMGQEVILRCVPISNHLYFYWYRQILGQKVEFLVSFYNNEISEKSEIFDDQFSVERPDGSNFTLKIRSTKLEDSAMYFCASSGPGGRRTGELFFGEGSRLTVL.

This clonotype came up many times. The chain links TRBV20-1 to TRBJ2-1, with 9 bases that match TRBD2. This CDR3 contains 14 residues. Germline assignment: CDR1 DFQATT and CDR2 SNEGSKA (reference sequence). With 6 bases clipped from V and 3 bases from J, the junction kept 6 bases outside the gene matches. The chain's CDR3 is CSATTSGGYNEQFF. Written as DNA, the CDR3 is TGCAGTGCGACGACTAGCGGAGGCTACAATGAGCAGTTCTTC.

This clonotype occurred many times. J is TRBJ2-3 and V is TRBV7-2, with 11 bases fitting TRBD2. The V segment lost 4 bases and the J segment 0 bases; nucleotides outside the gene matches: 3. The CDR3 spans 16 residues. CDR1 SGHTA and CDR2 FQGNSA come from the germline V gene. The CDR3 region is CASSSRTSGSTDTQYF. DNA of the CDR3: TGTGCCAGCAGCTCCCGGACTAGCGGGAGCACAGATACGCAGTATTTT.